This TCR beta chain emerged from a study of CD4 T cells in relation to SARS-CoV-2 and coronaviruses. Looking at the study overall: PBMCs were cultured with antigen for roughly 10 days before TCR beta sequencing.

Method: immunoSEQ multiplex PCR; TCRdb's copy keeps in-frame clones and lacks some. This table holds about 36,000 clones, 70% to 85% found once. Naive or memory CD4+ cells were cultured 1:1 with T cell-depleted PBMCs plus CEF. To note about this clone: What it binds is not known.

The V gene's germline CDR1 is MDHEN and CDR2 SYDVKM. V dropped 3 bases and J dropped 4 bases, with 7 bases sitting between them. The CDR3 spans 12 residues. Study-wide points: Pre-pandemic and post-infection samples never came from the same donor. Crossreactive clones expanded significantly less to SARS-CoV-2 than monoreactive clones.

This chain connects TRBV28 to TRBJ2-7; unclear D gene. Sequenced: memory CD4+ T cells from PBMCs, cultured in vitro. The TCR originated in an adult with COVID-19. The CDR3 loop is CASSFLSYEQYF. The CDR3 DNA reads TGTGCCAGCAGTTTCCTAAGTTACGAGCAGTACTTC.